This T cell receptor (beta chain) was obtained from a study of T cell responses to AZD1222 COVID-19 vaccine. Trimming shortened V by 5 bases and J by 5 bases, and 13 bases separated the two germline ends. The CDR3 runs to 14 residues. From germline, CDR1 is SGHTA and CDR2 FQGNSA. Assay: immunoSEQ multiplex PCR; the TCRdb copy retains only in-frame clones and omits some. Of roughly 75,000 clones listed, around 84% were seen once; the top ten hold about 9.4%. The chain joins TRBV7-2 to TRBJ2-1; TRBD2 might be the D (5 bases). Source: peripheral blood, taken on day 0 of AZD1222 vaccination. The TCR originated in an adult in good health. The CDR3 sequence is CASSPQWENNEQFF. The CDR3 DNA reads TGTGCCAGCAGCCCACAATGGGAGAACAATGAGCAGTTCTTC. Filled out from reference TRBV7-2 and TRBJ2-1, the complete variable domain reads GAGVSQSPSNKVTEKGKDVELRCDPISGHTALYWYRQSLGQGLEFLIYFQGNSAPDKSGLPSDRFSAERTGGSVSTLTIQRTQQEDSAVYLCASSPQWENNEQFFGPGTRLTVL.